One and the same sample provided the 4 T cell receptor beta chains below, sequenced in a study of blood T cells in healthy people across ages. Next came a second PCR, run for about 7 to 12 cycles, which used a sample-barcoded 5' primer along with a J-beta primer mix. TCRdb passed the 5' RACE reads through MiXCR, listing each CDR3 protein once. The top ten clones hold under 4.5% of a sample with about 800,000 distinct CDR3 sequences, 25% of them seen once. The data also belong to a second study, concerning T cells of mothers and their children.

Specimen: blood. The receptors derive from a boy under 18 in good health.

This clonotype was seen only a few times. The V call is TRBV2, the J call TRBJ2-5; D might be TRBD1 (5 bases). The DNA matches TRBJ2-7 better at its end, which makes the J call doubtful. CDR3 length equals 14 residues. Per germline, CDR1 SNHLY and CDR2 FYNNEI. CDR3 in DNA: TGTGCCAGCAGTGACTTAGGGGCTAGCTACGAGCAGTACTTC. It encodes CASSDLGASYEQYF.

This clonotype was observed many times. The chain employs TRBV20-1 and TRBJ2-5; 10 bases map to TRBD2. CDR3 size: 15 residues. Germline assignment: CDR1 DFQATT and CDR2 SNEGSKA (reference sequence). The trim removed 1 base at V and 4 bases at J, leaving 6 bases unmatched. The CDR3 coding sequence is TGCAGTGCTAGAGTTCCCGGACTAGCGGTAGAGACCCAGTACTTC. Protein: CSARVPGLAVETQYF.

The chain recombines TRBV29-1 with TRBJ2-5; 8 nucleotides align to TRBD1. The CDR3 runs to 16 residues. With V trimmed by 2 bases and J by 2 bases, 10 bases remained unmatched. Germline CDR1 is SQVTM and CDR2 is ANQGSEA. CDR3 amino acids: CSVEYSGTGPQETQYF. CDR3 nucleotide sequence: TGCAGCGTTGAATACTCCGGGACAGGACCTCAAGAGACCCAGTACTTC.

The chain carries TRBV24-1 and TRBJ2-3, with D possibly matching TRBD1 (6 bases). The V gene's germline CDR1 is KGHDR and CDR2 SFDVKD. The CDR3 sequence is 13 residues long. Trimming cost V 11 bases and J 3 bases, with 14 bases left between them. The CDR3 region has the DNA TGTGCCATACAGGGTCTAGCAACAGATACGCAGTATTTT. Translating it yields CAIQGLATDTQYF.